A selection of T cell receptor beta chains follows, all from one sample in a study of blood T cells in healthy people across ages. TCRdb re-called the 5' RACE reads with MiXCR, one entry per CDR3 protein. The sample contains about 1.8 million distinct CDR3 sequences, around half of which appear only once. Source material: blood. All receptors derive from a woman between 40 and 55 years old in good health. Both conserved end residues are part of each CDR3. The D gene is left open where the match is weak. Clone sizes are given selectively: once, few, many, or a class where the clone is expanded.

V	J	size	D	CDR3	DNA
TRBV29-1	TRBJ2-7	-	-	CSVAPQGGKSGEQYF	TGCAGCGTTGCACCTCAAGGGGGAAAGTCCGGCGAGCAGTACTTC
TRBV7-9	TRBJ2-3	few	TRBD1	CASSGPLGTGLDTQYF	TGTGCCAGCAGCGGCCCTTTGGGGACAGGCCTTGATACGCAGTATTTT
TRBV4-3	TRBJ2-7	-	-	CASSQDPGASYEQYF	TGCGCCAGCAGCCAAGATCCGGGTGCGTCCTACGAGCAGTACTTC
TRBV2	TRBJ1-2	-	TRBD1	CASLTRGTGPDNGYTF	TGTGCCAGCCTAACCCGTGGGACAGGGCCCGATAATGGCTACACCTTC
TRBV24-1	TRBJ2-3	-	-	CATSDFKRTLGDTQYF	TGTGCCACCAGTGATTTCAAGCGGACCCTGGGAGATACGCAGTATTTT
TRBV18	TRBJ1-5	-	-	CASSPGRGRPQHF	TGTGCCAGCTCACCCGGGCGGGGGCGGCCCCAGCATTTT
TRBV4-3	TRBJ1-6	-	TRBD1	CASSQVGGTGISPLHF	TGCGCCAGCAGCCAAGTGGGAGGGACAGGTATTTCGCCCCTCCACTTT
TRBV5-1	TRBJ1-5	-	-	CASSFDPWSNQPQHF	TGCGCCAGCAGCTTCGATCCGTGGAGCAATCAGCCCCAGCATTTT
TRBV6-1	TRBJ1-1	-	-	CASSEGPRQGWTEAFF	TGTGCCAGCAGTGAAGGGCCCAGGCAGGGTTGGACTGAAGCTTTCTTT
TRBV9	TRBJ2-3	few	TRBD1	CASSVGTVTDTQYF	TGTGCCAGCAGCGTGGGGACAGTCACAGATACGCAGTATTTT
TRBV6-5	TRBJ1-1	-	-	CASSGATGRTEAFF	TGTGCCAGCAGTGGGGCTACTGGAAGGACTGAAGCTTTCTTT
TRBV20-1	TRBJ1-2	-	-	CSAGKDIGFGYTF	TGCAGTGCTGGGAAGGATATTGGTTTTGGCTACACCTTC
TRBV28	TRBJ2-5	-	TRBD1	CASSGAGTGSGTQYF	TGTGCCAGCAGTGGAGCCGGGACAGGGTCTGGGACCCAGTACTTC
TRBV4-2	TRBJ2-3	-	-	CASGQDGTGTDTQYF	TGTGCCAGCGGCCAAGATGGAACGGGGACGGATACGCAGTATTTT
TRBV4-3	TRBJ2-5	-	-	CASSNGPTGETQYF	TGCGCCAGCAGCAACGGCCCGACCGGGGAGACCCAGTACTTC
TRBV20-1	TRBJ1-1	-	-	CSAPAAVNTEAFF	TGCAGTGCCCCTGCCGCAGTGAACACTGAAGCTTTCTTT
TRBV7-2	TRBJ2-4	few	-	CASSFYRDAKNIQYF	TGTGCCAGCAGCTTCTACAGGGATGCCAAAAACATTCAGTACTTC
TRBV11-2	TRBJ2-1	-	-	CASSLGDETQFF	TGTGCCAGCAGCTTAGGGGATGAGACCCAGTTCTTC
TRBV4-2	TRBJ2-7	few	-	CASSQSIPAYEQYF	TGTGCCAGCAGCCAATCCATACCCGCCTACGAGCAGTACTTC
TRBV7-8	TRBJ1-4	few	TRBD1	CASSLQGAWEKLFF	TGTGCCAGCAGCCTACAGGGGGCGTGGGAAAAACTGTTTTTT
TRBV27	TRBJ2-3	-	-	CASSVHKSTDTQYF	TGTGCCAGCAGTGTGCACAAAAGCACAGATACGCAGTATTTT
TRBV6-2/TRBV6-3	TRBJ2-7	few	TRBD2	CASSYPGTTYEQYF	TGTGCCAGCAGTTACCCCGGGACTACCTACGAGCAGTACTTC
TRBV7-2	TRBJ2-3	once	-	CASSLLALGYTDTQYF	TGTGCCAGCAGCTTACTAGCCCTTGGGTACACAGATACGCAGTATTTT
TRBV27	TRBJ1-6	few	-	CASSLWGDNSPLHF	TGTGCCAGCAGTTTATGGGGGGATAATTCACCCCTCCACTTT
TRBV28	TRBJ1-5	-	-	CASRQGLWSRHF	TGTGCCAGCAGGCAGGGGCTTTGGAGTAGGCATTTT
TRBV4-3	TRBJ2-7	-	TRBD1	CASSQSTNNRGRGYEQYF	TGCGCCAGCAGCCAATCCACTAATAACAGGGGTCGGGGCTACGAGCAGTACTTC
TRBV18	TRBJ2-1	-	TRBD1	CASSSRGLLREQFF	TGTGCCAGCTCATCCAGGGGGTTATTGAGAGAGCAGTTCTTC
TRBV20-1	TRBJ1-5	once	TRBD1	CSALQGEKPQHF	TGCAGTGCTTTACAGGGGGAGAAGCCCCAGCATTTT
TRBV9	TRBJ2-7	few	-	CASSANTRSYEQYF	TGTGCCAGCAGCGCTAACACCCGCTCCTACGAGCAGTACTTC
TRBV29-1	TRBJ2-6	-	TRBD1	CSVAGTGAGANVLTF	TGCAGCGTTGCGGGGACAGGGGCCGGGGCCAACGTCCTGACTTTC